This is a list of T cell receptor beta chains from one sample in a study of blood T cell repertoires in COVID-19. The assay was immunoSEQ multiplex PCR, and TCRdb's table has in-frame clones only and misses some. Here the sample spans approximately 350,000 clones, around 89% being singletons. Sequencing used PBMCs or T cells enriched from blood (not recorded which). The receptor set was obtained from a man younger than 35 who had recovered from COVID-19. Both conserved end residues are part of each CDR3. The order of the fields is D gene, clone size, J gene, V gene, CDR3 DNA, CDR3 protein. A D gene is named only where the DNA matches it firmly. Clone size, where shown, is once, few, many, or a class for clones that have expanded.

>TRBD1|NA|TRBJ2-5|TRBV29-1
TGCAGCGTTGAGCGGGACAGGGGAAGGGAGACCCAGTACTTC
CSVERDRGRETQYF
>NA|NA|TRBJ1-5|TRBV28
TGTGCCAGCACTCGATACTATAGCAATCAGCCCCAGCATTTT
CASTRYYSNQPQHF
>TRBD1|NA|TRBJ1-6|TRBV7-8
TGTGCCAGCAGCTACGACAGGGACTATAATTCACCCCTCCACTTT
CASSYDRDYNSPLHF
>TRBD1|NA|TRBJ1-1|TRBV9
TGTGCCAGCAGCGCCCCCCCAGGGGGTAGCTTGAACACTGAAGCTTTCTTT
CASSAPPGGSLNTEAFF
>TRBD1|NA|TRBJ2-7|TRBV27
TGTGCCAGCAGTCTACAAACAGGGGCCGTATACGAGCAGTACTTC
CASSLQTGAVYEQYF
>NA|NA|TRBJ1-6|TRBV19
TGTGCCAGTAACAGTCTAAATTCACCCCTCCACTTT
CASNSLNSPLHF
>TRBD1|once|TRBJ1-3|TRBV29-1
TGCAGCGCGGAATCCGGGACAGTCTCTGGAAACACCATATATTTT
CSAESGTVSGNTIYF
>NA|NA|TRBJ1-5|TRBV29-1
TGCAGCGTTGAGGCGGGTCCGAATCAGCCCCAGCATTTT
CSVEAGPNQPQHF
>TRBD1|NA|TRBJ1-2|TRBV5-3
TGTGCCAGAAGGTGGACAGGGAACATGGTTGGCTACACCTTC
CARRWTGNMVGYTF
>TRBD2|NA|TRBJ2-3|TRBV6-2/TRBV6-3
TGTGCCAGCAGTTCTGGACTAGGCCTGAGTACGCAGTATTTT
CASSSGLGLSTQYF
>TRBD1|NA|TRBJ2-2|TRBV5-8
TGTGCCAGCAGCCCCCACCTGGGACAGCTAAACACCGGGGAGCTGTTTTTT
CASSPHLGQLNTGELFF
>TRBD1|NA|TRBJ2-3|TRBV5-8
TGTGCCAGCAGCTTGCTCCAGGGGGCAACAGATACGCAGTATTTT
CASSLLQGATDTQYF
>NA|NA|TRBJ2-1|TRBV4-3
TGCGCCAGCAGCCAAGGGGGGCTTCGAGGTAATGAGCAGTTCTTC
CASSQGGLRGNEQFF
>TRBD1|NA|TRBJ1-3|TRBV2
TGTGCCAGCAGTGAAGGGACAGGGATTCGAAACACCATATATTTT
CASSEGTGIRNTIYF
>NA|NA|TRBJ1-1|TRBV5-1
TGCGCCAGCAGCTTACAGGTCACAAACACTGAAGCTTTCTTT
CASSLQVTNTEAFF
>TRBD1|NA|TRBJ1-4|TRBV19
TGTGCCACGCTTGGGACAGGAAATGAAAAACTGTTTTTT
CATLGTGNEKLFF
>NA|NA|TRBJ2-2|TRBV9
TGTGCCAGCAATCCGGGTGGTACCGGGGAGCTGTTTTTT
CASNPGGTGELFF
>NA|NA|TRBJ2-1|TRBV5-1
TGCGCCAGCAGCTTGGGCCCCGGCTCCTACAATGAGCAGTTCTTC
CASSLGPGSYNEQFF
>NA|NA|TRBJ1-1|TRBV6-6
TGTGCCAGCAGTGCGCGGAACACTGAAGCTTTCTTT
CASSARNTEAFF
>NA|NA|TRBJ1-2|TRBV3-1/TRBV3-2
TGTGCCAGCAGCCAGGCTTCAGGGCGGGGAGGCTACACCTTC
CASSQASGRGGYTF
>NA|NA|TRBJ1-1|TRBV11-2
TGTGCCAGCAGCTTTTTCGGCCAGGGTACTGAAGCTTTCTTT
CASSFFGQGTEAFF
>TRBD1|once|TRBJ2-5|TRBV27
TGTGCCAGCAGTAAATTCGGACAGGGCTTTCTGCAGACCCAGTACTTC
CASSKFGQGFLQTQYF
>TRBD1|NA|TRBJ1-2|TRBV29-1
TGCAGCGTTGATGGGGACAGGGTCACGGAGGGCTACACCTTC
CSVDGDRVTEGYTF
>TRBD2|NA|TRBJ2-1|TRBV5-1
TGCGCCAGCACCCGGACTAGCGGGAGAGGGGCCTACAATGAGCAGTTCTTC
CASTRTSGRGAYNEQFF
>NA|NA|TRBJ1-4|TRBV2
TGTGCCAGCAGCCCCTCAACAGGGTTGGCCGCAACTAATGAAAAACTGTTTTTT
CASSPSTGLAATNEKLFF
>NA|NA|TRBJ1-1|TRBV4-1
TGCGCCAGCAGCCAAGTTGGGGCGAACACTGAAGCTTTCTTT
CASSQVGANTEAFF
>NA|NA|TRBJ2-5|TRBV6-8
TGTGCCAGCTCCTATGACGCGGGACGCAACACGGCCCCCAACCAAGAGACCCAGTACTTC
CASSYDAGRNTAPNQETQYF
>TRBD1|NA|TRBJ1-1|TRBV4-2
TGTGCCAGCAGCCACTTAAACAGGGGGCACGCGAACACTGAAGCTTTCTTT
CASSHLNRGHANTEAFF
>NA|NA|TRBJ2-1|TRBV7-3
TGTGCCAGCAGCCTGAACGGGCGGGTAAATCTTGGCAATGAGCAGTTCTTC
CASSLNGRVNLGNEQFF
>TRBD1|NA|TRBJ1-1|TRBV27
TGTGCCAGCAGTTTAGCCGGGACAGGGTTTTCGCGAGCTTTCTTT
CASSLAGTGFSRAFF
>TRBD1|NA|TRBJ1-4|TRBV15
TGTGCCACCAGCAGAGATTTTTTGCGGACAGGGTACTCTTCGACTAATGAAAAACTGTTTTTT
CATSRDFLRTGYSSTNEKLFF